This passage covers 21 T cell receptor beta chains from one sample sequenced in a study of blood T cell repertoires in COVID-19. The protocol was immunoSEQ multiplex PCR, while the TCRdb copy is restricted to in-frame clones and leaves out a portion. Of 50,000 to 60,000 clones listed, around 87% are singletons. Specimen: peripheral blood. The receptors stem from a human donor with active COVID-19. The donor label of this sample is uncertain.

The rearrangement links TRBV30 to TRBJ1-2, with 7 bases matching TRBD1. J gave up 5 bases and V 2 bases, and 5 bases lay outside the gene matches. The germline CDR1 and CDR2 sequences are GTSNPN and SVGIG (reference sequence). The CDR3 sequence is 13 residues long. CDR3 coding DNA: TGTGCCTGGAGTAAAGGGACAGCTTATGGCTACACCTTC. As protein: CAWSKGTAYGYTF.

CDR3 in DNA: TGCGCCAGCAGCCGAGGACTAGCCTCATCCTACGAGCAGTACTTC. Its protein is CASSRGLASSYEQYF. The chain has TRBV4-1 and TRBJ2-7, with TRBD2 identical over 8 bases. The CDR3 contains 15 residues. From germline, CDR1 is MGHRA and CDR2 YSYEKL. The junction had 6 bases not matched to a gene; V was cut back by 4 bases and J by 1 base.

The rearrangement links TRBV19 to TRBJ1-4, with D maybe TRBD1 (6 bases). Trimming removed 5 bases from V and 0 bases from J, with 25 bases in between. Germline CDR1 LNHDA, CDR2 SQIVND (reference sequence). The CDR3 contains 20 residues. CDR3 loop: CASSSELGRGYTATNEKLFF. CDR3 in DNA: TGTGCCAGTAGTTCCGAGTTGGGCAGGGGATATACTGCAACTAATGAAAAACTGTTTTTT. The whole variable domain, remainder taken from reference TRBV19 and TRBJ1-4, is DGGITQSPKYLFRKEGQNVTLSCEQNLNHDAMYWYRQDPGQGLRLIYYSQIVNDFQKGDIAEGYSVSREKKESFPLTVTSAQKNPTAFYLCASSSELGRGYTATNEKLFFGSGTQLSVL.

The V and J genes are TRBV4-3 and TRBJ2-1; perhaps TRBD2 as D (6 bases). CDR3 length: 14 residues. V was pared by 10 bases and J by 4 bases, with 17 bases between. Germline-derived CDR1 and CDR2 are LGHNA and YSLEER. CDR3 residues: CATPRGGGYNEQFF. CDR3 DNA: TGCGCCACCCCCCGGGGAGGTGGGTACAATGAGCAGTTCTTC.

The rearrangement links TRBV3-1 (or the pseudogene TRBV3-2) to TRBJ1-2; the match to TRBD1 covers 7 bases. After removal of 2 bases from V and 7 bases from J, the junction contained 10 bases not matched to a gene. Germline values: CDR1 LGHDT, CDR2 YNNKEL (reference sequence). The CDR3 sequence is 15 residues long. CDR3 nucleotides: TGTGCCAGCAGCCAACTCGGAGAGGGGGCGAGTGGCTACACCTTC. This translates into CASSQLGEGASGYTF.

The rearrangement joins TRBV6-6 to TRBJ2-5; possible D gene TRBD1, 6 bases. Looked up from germline, CDR1 is MNHNY and CDR2 is SVGAGI (reference sequence). The CDR3 consists of 14 residues. Trimming removed 7 bases at V and 0 bases at J, with 12 bases between. CDR3 sequence reads: CASKDRPYQETQYF. The CDR3 DNA is TGTGCCAGCAAGGACAGACCGTACCAAGAGACCCAGTACTTC.

The chain recombines TRBV18 with TRBJ1-1; 8 bases agree with TRBD1. The junction had 15 bases not matched to a gene; V was cut back by 5 bases and J by 10 bases. This CDR3 comprises 15 residues. From germline, CDR1 is KGHSH and CDR2 LQKENI. CDR3 amino acids: CASSTREGQGEGAFF. CDR3 in DNA: TGTGCCAGCTCAACACGGGAAGGACAGGGCGAGGGAGCTTTCTTT.

The chain recombines TRBV11-3 with TRBJ2-1; 7 bases line up with TRBD2. The CDR3 has 13 amino acids. V lost 1 base to trimming and J lost 7 bases; unmatched junction nucleotides: 1. The germline gives CDR1 SGHNT, CDR2 YENEEA. CDR3 sequence: CASSLGGGNEQFF. CDR3 sequence (DNA): TGTGCCAGCAGCTTAGGGGGGGGTAATGAGCAGTTCTTC. Full variable domain (remainder filled in from reference TRBV11-3 and TRBJ2-1): EAGVVQSPRYKIIEKKQPVAFWCNPISGHNTLYWYLQNLGQGPELLIRYENEEAVDDSQLPKDRFSAERLKGVDSTLKIQPAELGDSAVYLCASSLGGGNEQFFGPGTRLTVL.

The chain recombines TRBV3-1 (or the pseudogene TRBV3-2) with TRBJ2-2; 10 nucleotides match TRBD1. V lost 2 bases, J lost 7 bases, and 4 bases stayed unmatched. The CDR3 has 15 residues. Per germline, CDR1 LGHDT and CDR2 YNNKEL (reference sequence). CDR3 nucleotides: TGTGCCAGCAGCCAAACGACAGGGGGCGGCGGGGAGCTGTTTTTT. Translating gives CASSQTTGGGGELFF.

The chain uses TRBV28 and TRBJ2-7; 9 nucleotides match TRBD2. The CDR3 is 13 amino acids. V was pared by 3 bases and J by 4 bases, with 1 base of the junction left unmatched. CDR1 and CDR2 (germline): MDHEN, SYDVKM. The CDR3 protein is CASSLTSGYEQYF. As DNA, the CDR3 is TGTGCCAGCAGTTTGACTAGCGGATACGAGCAGTACTTC.

The rearrangement uses TRBV29-1 and TRBJ2-1; tentatively, D is TRBD2 (6 bases). The germline V gene encodes CDR1 SQVTM and CDR2 ANQGSEA. The V and J ends lost 4 bases and 5 bases respectively, with 15 bases between them. There are 14 residues in the CDR3. The CDR3 coding sequence is TGCAGCGTTGGGGCTTTCGGGGGAAACAATGAGCAGTTCTTC. This translates into CSVGAFGGNNEQFF.

This sequence joins TRBV2 and TRBJ2-1; tentatively, D is TRBD2 (6 bases). The germline CDR1 and CDR2 sequences are SNHLY and FYNNEI. The CDR3 loop spans 14 amino acids. V was pared by 7 bases and J by 9 bases, with 19 bases between. CDR3 amino acids: CASKGHLALGEQFF. CDR3 nucleotides: TGTGCCAGCAAAGGGCACCTAGCGCTTGGTGAGCAGTTCTTC.

The gene calls are TRBV28 and TRBJ2-7, with 7 bases lining up with TRBD2. Trimming at V came to 11 bases and at J to 5 bases, leaving 6 bases not matched to a gene. The length of the CDR3 is 11 residues. Germline values: CDR1 MDHEN, CDR2 SYDVKM. The CDR3 spells CAGGGPDEQYF. CDR3 bases: TGTGCCGGGGGAGGGCCCGACGAGCAGTACTTC.

The chain employs TRBV3-1 (or the pseudogene TRBV3-2) and TRBJ1-1; 9 positions agree with TRBD1. Trimming cost V 4 bases and J 5 bases; bases outside gene matches: 17. CDR3 length equals 18 residues. Per the germline V gene, CDR1 is LGHDT and CDR2 is YNNKEL (reference sequence). The CDR3 protein is CASSRGDTGQGSGTEAFF. The CDR3 nucleotides are TGTGCCAGCAGCCGAGGAGATACGGGACAGGGCAGTGGGACTGAAGCTTTCTTT.

The genes are TRBV20-1 and TRBJ1-5; no clear D. Deletions cut 3 bases from V and 0 bases from J, with 12 bases between. The CDR3 loop spans 15 amino acids. Germline loops: CDR1 DFQATT, CDR2 SNEGSKA (reference sequence). The CDR3 protein is CSASPPGYSNQPQHF. CDR3 nucleotides: TGCAGTGCTAGTCCCCCGGGTTATAGCAATCAGCCCCAGCATTTT.

The rearrangement uses TRBV5-4 and TRBJ2-1; 15 bases fit TRBD2. The V and J ends lost 4 bases and 2 bases, in that order; junction bases with no gene match: 10. The CDR3 spans 19 residues. Per germline, CDR1 SGHNT and CDR2 YYREEE (reference sequence). This chain's CDR3 is CASSLDGLAGGQPYNEQFF. CDR3 bases: TGTGCCAGCAGCCTCGACGGACTAGCGGGGGGGCAGCCCTACAATGAGCAGTTCTTC.

The V and J genes are TRBV3-1 (or the pseudogene TRBV3-2) and TRBJ1-3; tentatively, D is TRBD1 (6 bases). The V end lost 0 bases, the J end lost 3 bases, and 24 bases lay between the germline ends. Germline values: CDR1 LGHDT, CDR2 YNNKEL (reference sequence). CDR3 size: 20 residues. As DNA, the CDR3 is TGTGCCAGCAGCCAAGATCCGGATTCAGGGGCGACATTATTTGGAAACACCATATATTTT. Translated: CASSQDPDSGATLFGNTIYF.

The V gene is TRBV6-2 or TRBV6-3, the J gene TRBJ2-6; maybe TRBD2 (5 bases). Germline V CDR1 and CDR2: MNHEY, SVGEGT. CDR3 length: 17 residues. V lost 6 bases, J lost 0 bases, and 15 bases lay in between. This CDR3 is CASSFRRLSSGANVLTF. The CDR3 DNA sequence: TGTGCCAGCAGCTTTCGGAGACTAAGCTCTGGGGCCAACGTCCTGACTTTC.

The rearrangement uses TRBV6-6 and TRBJ2-7; D perhaps matches TRBD1 (6 bases). The germline V gene encodes CDR1 MNHNY and CDR2 SVGAGI (reference sequence). This CDR3 region has 14 residues. V lost 5 bases to trimming and J lost 3 bases, with 14 bases between them. The CDR3 is CASSNRDTNYEQYF. The CDR3 nucleotides read TGTGCCAGCAGTAACCGGGACACGAACTACGAGCAGTACTTC.

The genes are TRBV18 and TRBJ2-7, with 7 bases aligning to TRBD2. The trim removed 0 bases at V and 2 bases at J, leaving 10 bases unmatched. Germline CDR1 KGHSH, CDR2 LQKENI. CDR3 length: 17 amino acids. CDR3 in amino acids: CASSPPSRGSAAYEQYF. The CDR3, as DNA: TGTGCCAGCTCACCACCGTCACGCGGGAGTGCGGCCTACGAGCAGTACTTC.

The J gene is TRBJ1-2, the V gene TRBV11-3; no firm D call. CDR1 and CDR2 (germline): SGHNT, YENEEA. The CDR3 is made up of 16 amino acids. V lost 4 bases and J lost 4, with 19 bases in between. The chain's CDR3 is CASSSRNRDDRYGYTF. As DNA, the CDR3 is TGTGCCAGCAGCTCCCGAAACCGGGATGACCGCTATGGCTACACCTTC.